The following is a T cell receptor (beta chain) sequence with its context. Original analysis: Amplification with reference gene primers provided the estimates of nucleated cell counts. Produced via immunoSEQ multiplex PCR; TCRdb's table is partial and in-frame only. The V and J calls and clone size were taken over from that table, and D and trimming were inferred from the DNA. The top ten clones hold less than 2% of a sample with about 100,000 clones, 75% to 90% of them seen once. Trimming cost V 1 base and J 8 bases; bases outside gene matches: 9. The CDR3 extends over 16 amino acids. Per the germline V gene, CDR1 is SGHDT and CDR2 is YYEEEE. The data stem from a study of blood T cell repertoires in COVID-19. As for the study in general: Sources were T cells, B-cell-depleted T cells, or PBMCs; the material itself was cDNA or gDNA.

This clonotype was obtained from a man older than 75 with acute or convalescent COVID-19. The rearrangement links TRBV5-6 to TRBJ2-1, with TRBD2 identical over 10 bases. The sample consisted of peripheral blood. The CDR3 region has the DNA TGTGCCAGCAGCTTGACACCTAGCGGGAGTTGGGATGAGCAGTTCTTC. As protein: CASSLTPSGSWDEQFF.